This entry features one T cell receptor beta chain sequence. The target antigen is unknown. Libraries were prepared by immunoSEQ multiplex PCR; TCRdb keeps only in-frame clonotypes and omits some of them. Of around 30,000 clones listed, approximately 62% were seen once; the top ten hold roughly a sixth. The record originates from a study of vaccination effects on CD4 cells after COVID-19. As for the study in general: The two convalescent patients provided samples 16 days and one week before vaccination.

Ahead of sequencing, the ViraFEST assay grew antigen-specific CD4+ T cells using viral peptide pools. Culture lasted around eleven days before CD4+ T cell isolation. A PCR test confirmed that the person had SARS-CoV-2 infection between March and December 2020. Cultures had half their medium replaced with IL-2 medium on days 3 and 7. CDR1 and CDR2 from the germline V gene are SGDLS and YYNGEE. With 0 bases removed from V and 3 bases from J, the gap between germline ends came to 4 bases. This CDR3 region has 14 residues. The source of this sequence is a human donor who had a prior SARS-CoV-2 infection. The source material was CD4+ T cells from PBMCs cultured with SARS-CoV-2 spike peptides, sampled before COVID-19 vaccination. The chain joins TRBV9 to TRBJ1-6, with no clear D. CDR3 DNA sequence: TGTGCCAGCAGCGTAGAGGGCTATAATTCACCCCTCCACTTT. Its translation is CASSVEGYNSPLHF. Full variable domain (outside the CDR3, taken from reference TRBV9 and TRBJ1-6): DSGVTQTPKHLITATGQRVTLRCSPRSGDLSVYWYQQSLDQGLQFLIQYYNGEERAKGNILERFSAQQFPDLHSELNLSSLELGDSALYFCASSVEGYNSPLHFGNGTRLTVT.